The 5 T cell receptor beta chains below all came from one sample that was sequenced in a study of Graves' ophthalmopathy and Graves' hyperthyroidism. Amplification of the TCR beta CDR3 regions used RNA transcripts (as template). Following a first-round RT-PCR that used HTBI primers, a second-round multiplex PCR was carried out. TCRdb ran MiXCR on the multiplex PCR reads and lists one entry per CDR3 protein. This table holds around 470,000 distinct CDR3 sequences, roughly an eighth found once. Sequencing was done on a sample of blood. The receptor source for this set is a woman aged 25 to 39 with Graves' ophthalmopathy.

This clonotype has at least ten counts. The V call is TRBV28, the J call TRBJ1-2, with D perhaps TRBD1 (6 bases). Germline CDR1 is MDHEN and CDR2 is SYDVKM. V lost 5 bases and J lost 3, with 16 bases in between. The CDR3 runs 15 residues. In DNA, the CDR3 is TGTGCCAGCAGTCCGTGGACAGTCACACACTATGGCTACACCTTC. Its translation: CASSPWTVTHYGYTF.

This clonotype was counted ten times or more. J is TRBJ1-2 and V is TRBV13; TRBD1 is a possible D gene (6 bases). The CDR3 sequence is 15 residues long. In germline, CDR1 is PRHDT, CDR2 FYEKMQ (reference sequence). V lost 6 bases and J 2 bases, leaving 16 bases between the germline ends. The CDR3 nucleotides read TGTGCCAGCAGAACCTATGGGGGGGCGAACTATGGCTACACCTTC. It yields the protein CASRTYGGANYGYTF.

V gene TRBV30 combines with J gene TRBJ1-6; D possibly corresponds to TRBD1 (6 bases). The CDR3 length is 16 residues. Germline V gene data show CDR1 as GTSNPN and CDR2 as SVGIG (reference sequence). Trimming took off 0 bases at V and 7 bases at J, with 16 bases between the two ends. In nucleotides, the CDR3 is TGTGCCTGGAGTGTATTGGGGGGCGCTTGGAATTCACCCCTCCACTTT. Encoded protein: CAWSVLGGAWNSPLHF.

This clonotype came up a few times. The V and J genes are TRBV4-1 and TRBJ1-3, with D tentatively TRBD1 (5 bases). Trimming took off 0 bases at V and 6 bases at J, with 12 bases between the two ends. Germline V gene lookup returns CDR1 MGHRA and CDR2 YSYEKL. This CDR3 has 15 residues. The CDR3 region has the DNA TGCGCCAGCAGCCAAGACTCTGGGGGGATAAACACCATATATTTT. This gives the protein CASSQDSGGINTIYF.

The genes are TRBV12-3 or TRBV12-4 and TRBJ1-1, with a weak D call TRBD1 (5 bases). V was trimmed by 4 bases and J by 1 base, leaving 13 bases between them. The CDR3 runs 15 residues. The CDR3 sequence: CASSSGGSGNTEAFF. The CDR3 DNA is TGTGCCAGCAGTTCGGGGGGATCAGGGAACACTGAAGCTTTCTTT.